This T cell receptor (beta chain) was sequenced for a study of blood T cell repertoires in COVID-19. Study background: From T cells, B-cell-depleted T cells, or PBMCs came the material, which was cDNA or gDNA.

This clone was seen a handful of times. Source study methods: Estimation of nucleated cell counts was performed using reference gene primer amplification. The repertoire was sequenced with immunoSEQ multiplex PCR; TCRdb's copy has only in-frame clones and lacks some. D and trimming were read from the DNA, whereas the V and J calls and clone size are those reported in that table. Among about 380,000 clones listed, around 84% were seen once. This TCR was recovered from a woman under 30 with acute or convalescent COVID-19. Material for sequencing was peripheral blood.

CDR3 in amino acids: CATNSGLTEAFF. CDR3 coding DNA: TGTGCCACCAACAGCGGGCTAACTGAAGCTTTCTTT. This chain joins TRBV6-5 and TRBJ1-1, with D unclear. The CDR3 extends over 12 amino acids. Trimming left V 10 bases short and J 5 bases short, with 14 bases between. CDR1 and CDR2 from the germline V gene are MNHEY and SVGAGI.